The 27 T cell receptor beta chains listed next were all sequenced from one sample in a study of blood T cells in healthy people across ages. Then a second PCR, running roughly 6 to 12 cycles, was carried out with a sample-barcoded 5' primer and a J-beta primer mix. From the 5' RACE reads, TCRdb called clonotypes with MiXCR, one entry per CDR3 protein. Seen here are some 1,000,000 distinct CDR3 sequences, almost 25% observed once, and the top ten hold less than 0.85%. This sample also appeared in a second study, on T cells of mothers and their children.

Sequenced sample: blood. Receptors originate from a girl aged 2 to 9 in good health.

The sample holds a few counts of this clonotype. The chain links TRBV28 to TRBJ1-2; D might be TRBD1 (6 bases). CDR1 and CDR2 from the germline V gene are MDHEN and SYDVKM. V shed 2 bases and J shed 8 bases, with 18 bases lying between them. CDR3 length equals 15 residues. This chain's CDR3 is CASSLGVTGRKGYTF. The CDR3 DNA is TGTGCCAGCAGTTTAGGGGTTACAGGGAGGAAGGGCTACACCTTC.

The chain couples TRBV3-1 to TRBJ2-1; D might be TRBD1 (5 bases). Germline V gives CDR1 LGHDT, CDR2 YNNKEL (reference sequence). V lost 9 bases and J lost 7, with 7 bases in between. The CDR3 length is 10 residues. Written as DNA, the CDR3 is TGTGCCAGGGGGCTGAATGAGCAGTTCTTC. This gives the protein CARGLNEQFF.

This clonotype has just a few counts. DNA of the CDR3: TGCAGCGCGACAGGCGACACCATATATTTT. Amino acid sequence: CSATGDTIYF. The V and J genes are TRBV29-1 and TRBJ1-3, with D possibly being TRBD1 (6 bases). The CDR3 has 10 residues. V was trimmed by 7 bases and J by 8 bases, leaving 9 bases between them. Germline V gene sequence: CDR1 SQVTM, CDR2 ANQGSEA.

This clonotype has only a few counts. Mismatch with germline at one junction end may stem from a read error. The genes are TRBV5-1 and TRBJ2-5, with D possibly matching TRBD1 (5 bases). CDR3 length: 18 residues. CDR1 and CDR2 from the germline V gene are SGHRS and YFSETQ. The CDR3 sequence: CAGSLARKGRLWQETQYF. In DNA form, the CDR3 reads TGCGCCGGCAGCTTGGCCCGCAAGGGGCGGTTGTGGCAAGAGACCCAGTACTTC.

The chain joins TRBV2 to TRBJ2-1; D is perhaps TRBD1 (6 bases). Germline values: CDR1 SNHLY, CDR2 FYNNEI. The germline V and J ends were trimmed by 8 bases and 5 bases, with 13 bases remaining between them. CDR3 length: 13 amino acids. The CDR3 spells CASLEDRNNEQFF. In nucleotides, the CDR3 is TGTGCCAGCTTAGAAGACAGGAACAATGAGCAGTTCTTC.

This clonotype showed up just a few times. The chain carries TRBV5-1 and TRBJ2-1; 7 bases fit TRBD2. With 2 bases clipped from V and 9 bases from J, the junction kept 5 bases outside the gene matches. CDR3 size: 13 residues. Germline CDR1 and CDR2: SGHRS and YFSETQ. The CDR3 nucleotides read TGCGCCAGCAGCTTTCAGCGGGACCGTGAGCAGTTCTTC. Encoded protein: CASSFQRDREQFF.

The table lists this clonotype with a few counts. The chain joins TRBV15 to TRBJ2-5; no clear D gene. With 5 bases removed from V and 2 bases from J, the gap between germline ends came to 9 bases. The CDR3 consists of 13 residues. In germline, CDR1 is LNHNV, CDR2 YYDKDF (reference sequence). The DNA of the CDR3 is TGTGCCACCAGCCCCGTACCTCAAGAGACCCAGTACTTC. Its translation: CATSPVPQETQYF. Variable domain in full (rest from reference TRBV15 and TRBJ2-5): DAMVIQNPRYQVTQFGKPVTLSCSQTLNHNVMYWYQQKSSQAPKLLFHYYDKDFNNEADTPDNFQSRRPNTSFCFLDIRSPGLGDTAMYLCATSPVPQETQYFGPGTRLLVL.

The chain is built from TRBV28 and TRBJ2-1; D remains unclear. The CDR3 consists of 14 residues. Germline V gene data show CDR1 as MDHEN and CDR2 as SYDVKM. V gave up 4 bases and J gave up 10 bases, with 17 bases separating them. The CDR3 loop is CASSSPGLLEEQFF. The CDR3 coding sequence is TGTGCCAGCAGTTCCCCGGGTTTGTTGGAAGAGCAGTTCTTC.

V usage is TRBV4-3 and J usage is TRBJ1-1; TRBD1 matches 8 bases. The germline CDR1 and CDR2 sequences are LGHNA and YSLEER. The CDR3 sequence is 16 residues long. The V segment lost 0 bases and the J segment 6 bases; nucleotides outside the gene matches: 9. CDR3 bases: TGCGCCAGCAGCCAAGAAGCAGGGGGCCACTCCTCTGAAGCTTTCTTT. As protein: CASSQEAGGHSSEAFF.

This clonotype was detected only a few times. The chain has TRBV11-2 and TRBJ2-1, with D possibly being TRBD2 (6 bases). Looked up from germline, CDR1 is SGHAT and CDR2 is FQNNGV. V shed 5 bases and J shed 2 bases, with 16 bases lying between them. The CDR3 contains 16 residues. CDR3 amino acids: CASSRLVAGPYNEQFF. The CDR3 bases are TGTGCCAGCAGCCGCCTGGTCGCGGGACCCTACAATGAGCAGTTCTTC.

The rearrangement links TRBV20-1 to TRBJ2-3; TRBD2 matches at 11 bases. Germline-derived CDR1 and CDR2 are DFQATT and SNEGSKA (reference sequence). Trimming cost V 5 bases and J 4 bases; bases outside gene matches: 2. This CDR3 spans 13 amino acids. The CDR3 reads CSALAGGPDTQYF. The CDR3 DNA follows: TGCAGTGCTTTAGCGGGGGGGCCAGATACGCAGTATTTT.

This clonotype turned up a few times. The genes are TRBV11-2 and TRBJ1-4, with no clear D. The CDR3 runs 13 residues. With 5 bases removed from V and 8 bases from J, the gap between germline ends came to 12 bases. The germline gives CDR1 SGHAT, CDR2 FQNNGV. The CDR3 sequence: CASSRQLHEKLFF. The CDR3 DNA reads TGTGCCAGCAGCCGCCAGCTACACGAAAAACTGTTTTTT.

This clonotype was seen a few times. The chain is built from TRBV4-3 and TRBJ2-3, with D possibly being TRBD2 (6 bases). The CDR3 spans 16 residues. Trimming shortened V by 3 bases and J by 6 bases, and 19 bases separated the two germline ends. Germline V gene data show CDR1 as LGHNA and CDR2 as YSLEER. CDR3 amino acids: CASSHLGTGVSDTQYF. CDR3 bases: TGCGCCAGCAGCCACCTGGGGACTGGGGTATCGGATACGCAGTATTTT.

This chain connects TRBV6-5 to TRBJ1-2, with D unresolved. The CDR3 is made up of 12 amino acids. CDR1 and CDR2 (germline): MNHEY, SVGAGI. Trimming removed 11 bases from V and 4 bases from J, with 14 bases in between. CDR3 sequence reads: CASAAGSYGYTF. CDR3 coding DNA: TGTGCCTCAGCAGCGGGTTCCTATGGCTACACCTTC.

This chain uses TRBV5-4 with TRBJ2-5; no reliable D call. TRBJ2-7 explains the end of the DNA better; the J call may be wrong. CDR1 SGHNT and CDR2 YYREEE come from the germline V gene (reference sequence). There are 14 residues in the CDR3. In DNA, the CDR3 is TGTGCCAGCAGCTTGGTTCCAGGACCCTACGAGCAGTACTTC. Residues: CASSLVPGPYEQYF.

This clonotype showed up just a few times. This chain joins TRBV5-1 and TRBJ2-7; no definite D call. Trimming shortened V by 2 bases and J by 3 bases, and 15 bases separated the two germline ends. CDR1 SGHRS and CDR2 YFSETQ come from the germline V gene. The CDR3 runs to 15 residues. The CDR3 DNA follows: TGCGCCAGCAGCTTTGGCGACCGAACCAACTACGAGCAGTACTTC. Its translation is CASSFGDRTNYEQYF.

The genes are TRBV7-3 and TRBJ2-5, with a weak D call TRBD2 (6 bases). The germline V gene has CDR1 SGHTA and CDR2 FQGTGA. With 4 bases removed from V and 4 bases from J, the gap between germline ends came to 22 bases. This CDR3 is 17 amino acids long. The CDR3 DNA sequence: TGTGCCAGCAGCTGCGATGAGTCCTGTTGGGGAGGAGAGACCCAGTACTTC. Protein product: CASSCDESCWGGETQYF.

The chain combines TRBV27 with TRBJ2-1; 9 bases line up with TRBD1. The CDR3 consists of 15 residues. The V gene end was trimmed by 2 bases and the J gene end by 3 bases; junction bases not matched to a gene: 2. Germline CDR1 MNHEY, CDR2 SMNVEV (reference sequence). In DNA, the CDR3 is TGTGCCAGCAGTTTAGGGACAGGGTTCTACAATGAGCAGTTCTTC. Its translation is CASSLGTGFYNEQFF.

This clonotype came up once. This chain joins TRBV7-2 and TRBJ1-2, with TRBD1 matching 7 bases. The CDR3 sequence is 17 residues long. Germline CDR1 and CDR2: SGHTA and FQGNSA. With V trimmed by 1 base and J by 6 bases, 14 bases remained unmatched. CDR3 DNA sequence: TGTGCCAGCAGCTTAGAAATCGATGCAGGGGGGTTGAATGGCTACACCTTC. It translates to CASSLEIDAGGLNGYTF.

This clonotype was detected only a few times. J is TRBJ2-1 and V is TRBV12-3 or TRBV12-4; D unclear. V lost 2 bases, J lost 6 bases, and 8 bases lay in between. The CDR3 spans 13 residues. The chain's CDR3 is CASSLSVRNEQFF. In DNA form, the CDR3 reads TGTGCCAGCAGTTTATCGGTCCGCAATGAGCAGTTCTTC.

This clonotype was picked up a small number of times. The chain uses TRBV2 and TRBJ2-7; D is ambiguous. Germline V CDR1 and CDR2: SNHLY, FYNNEI. The length of the CDR3 is 13 residues. V lost 6 bases and J lost 0, with 9 bases in between. The DNA of the CDR3 is TGTGCCAGCAGCGGCAGGCCCTCCTACGAGCAGTACTTC. This sequence encodes CASSGRPSYEQYF.

This clonotype has just a few counts. The chain is built from TRBV18 and TRBJ2-5; D possibly matches TRBD1 or TRBD2 (5 bases each). This CDR3 comprises 13 residues. Germline V lookup: CDR1 KGHSH, CDR2 LQKENI. V was clipped by 3 bases and J by 5 bases, with 10 bases between them. The CDR3 DNA reads TGTGCCAGCTCACCTAGGGACGGGGAGACCCAGTACTTC. Translation: CASSPRDGETQYF.

The table lists this clonotype with a few counts. V and J are TRBV4-2 and TRBJ2-5, with D unresolved. CDR1 is LGHNA and CDR2 is YNFKEQ in the germline V gene. This CDR3 spans 14 amino acids. V dropped 3 bases and J dropped 9 bases, with 17 bases sitting between them. As DNA, the CDR3 is TGTGCCAGCAGCCAGGATCACGGGCGTGAGGCCCAGTACTTC. Translation gives CASSQDHGREAQYF.

The chain recombines TRBV7-8 with TRBJ2-3, with D possibly matching TRBD2 (6 bases). The germline V and J ends were trimmed by 2 bases and 6 bases, with 12 bases remaining between them. The CDR3 loop spans 14 amino acids. Germline V gene lookup returns CDR1 SGHVS and CDR2 FQNEAQ. For the CDR3, the DNA is TGTGCCAGCAGCTTATCGCGGGGTATGGATACGCAGTATTTT. It codes for CASSLSRGMDTQYF.

The chain joins TRBV6-5 to TRBJ2-7, with 9 bases matching TRBD2. The V gene end was trimmed by 0 bases and the J gene end by 1 base; junction bases not matched to a gene: 10. Looked up from germline, CDR1 is MNHEY and CDR2 is SVGAGI. The CDR3 totals 18 residues. As DNA, the CDR3 is TGTGCCAGCAGTTACTCCGGTAGCGGGAGTTTAGGGTCCTACGAGCAGTACTTC. Its translation: CASSYSGSGSLGSYEQYF.

This clonotype appeared a few times. The chain carries TRBV5-1 and TRBJ2-3, with a possible D match to TRBD2 (5 bases). Trimming removed 2 bases at V and 2 bases at J, with 12 bases between. Germline V lookup: CDR1 SGHRS, CDR2 YFSETQ. The CDR3 consists of 15 residues. DNA of the CDR3: TGCGCCAGCAGCTTAGAGGACTTTTTCACAGATACGCAGTATTTT. As protein: CASSLEDFFTDTQYF.

This chain links TRBV9 with TRBJ2-3; D gene unclear. This CDR3 region has 15 residues. CDR1 and CDR2 (germline): SGDLS, YYNGEE. V lost 4 bases to trimming and J lost 2 bases, with 14 bases between them. The CDR3 loop reads CASSPRAGYTDTQYF. The CDR3 DNA is TGTGCCAGCAGCCCACGGGCAGGATACACAGATACGCAGTATTTT.